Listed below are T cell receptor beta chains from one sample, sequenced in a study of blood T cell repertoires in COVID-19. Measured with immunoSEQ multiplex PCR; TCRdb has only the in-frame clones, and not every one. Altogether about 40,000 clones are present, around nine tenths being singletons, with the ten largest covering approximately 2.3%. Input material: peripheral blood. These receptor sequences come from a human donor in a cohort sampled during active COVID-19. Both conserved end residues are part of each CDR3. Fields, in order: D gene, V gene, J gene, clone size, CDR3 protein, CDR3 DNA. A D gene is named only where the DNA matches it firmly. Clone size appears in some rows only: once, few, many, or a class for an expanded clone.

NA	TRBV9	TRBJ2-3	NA	CASSATERGQRGDTQYF	TGTGCCAGCAGCGCGACGGAGAGGGGCCAAAGGGGGGATACGCAGTATTTT
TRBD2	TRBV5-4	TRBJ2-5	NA	CASSLRERGPETQYF	TGTGCCAGCAGCTTGAGGGAGCGGGGACCAGAGACCCAGTACTTC
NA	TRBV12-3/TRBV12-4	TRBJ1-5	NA	CASTLGGIGPQHF	TGTGCCAGCACCTTAGGGGGTATTGGGCCCCAGCATTTT
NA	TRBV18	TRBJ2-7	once	CASSLREASSYEQYF	TGTGCCAGCTCACTCAGGGAAGCGAGCTCCTACGAGCAGTACTTC
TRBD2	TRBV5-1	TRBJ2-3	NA	CASSLEQRGGTDTQYF	TGCGCCAGCAGCTTGGAGCAGCGGGGGGGCACAGATACGCAGTATTTT
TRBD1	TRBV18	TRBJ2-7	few	CASSPDRGDSYEQYF	TGTGCCAGCTCCCCGGACAGGGGAGACTCCTACGAGCAGTACTTC
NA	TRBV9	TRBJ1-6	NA	CASSGGGPGSTSPLHF	TGTGCCAGCAGCGGAGGCGGGCCAGGCTCAACTTCACCCCTCCACTTT
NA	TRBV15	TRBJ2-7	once	CATSRDVQGLEQYF	TGTGCCACCAGCAGAGATGTTCAGGGACTCGAGCAGTACTTC
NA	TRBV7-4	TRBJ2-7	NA	CASSSGAPHYEQYF	TGTGCCAGCAGCTCAGGGGCACCCCACTACGAGCAGTACTTC
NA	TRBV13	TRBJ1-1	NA	CASSPQRGLIAEAFF	TGTGCCAGCAGCCCCCAAAGAGGGCTGATCGCTGAAGCTTTCTTT
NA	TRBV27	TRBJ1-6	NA	CASSLGRGRNSPLHF	TGTGCCAGCAGTTTAGGCAGGGGCCGTAATTCACCCCTCCACTTT
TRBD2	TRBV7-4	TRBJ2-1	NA	CASSVLAGLLYNEQFF	TGTGCCAGCAGCGTACTAGCGGGGCTCTTATACAATGAGCAGTTCTTC
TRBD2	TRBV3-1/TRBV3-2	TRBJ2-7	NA	CASSHTGLAGPRPYEQYF	TGTGCCAGCAGCCACACAGGACTAGCGGGGCCACGGCCCTACGAGCAGTACTTC
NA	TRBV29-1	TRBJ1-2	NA	CSVGQDSYKGYTF	TGCAGCGTTGGGCAGGATTCATATAAGGGCTACACCTTC
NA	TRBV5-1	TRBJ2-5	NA	CASSLAQRTAQKETQYF	TGCGCCAGCAGCTTGGCGCAAAGGACAGCCCAAAAAGAGACCCAGTACTTC
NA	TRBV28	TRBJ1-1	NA	CASSIASTGNTEAFF	TGTGCCAGCAGTATAGCCTCCACAGGAAACACTGAAGCTTTCTTT
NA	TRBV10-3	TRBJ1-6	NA	CAIRRGGSPLHF	TGTGCCATCAGAAGGGGCGGATCACCCCTCCACTTT
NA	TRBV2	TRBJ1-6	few	CASSLRTYNSPLHF	TGTGCCAGCTCCCTGCGCACCTATAATTCACCCCTCCACTTT